This record covers a single TCR beta chain. Its antigen is still unknown. Assay used: immunoSEQ multiplex PCR; TCRdb lists only in-frame clones, some missing. The data contain roughly 120,000 clones, under 95% of them seen just once; the ten biggest clones take up about 7.8%. Germline V gene sequence: CDR1 MNHNS, CDR2 SASEGT. CDR3 length: 11 amino acids. V lost 1 base and J lost 5, with 2 bases in between. The data are from a study of T cell responses to AZD1222 COVID-19 vaccine. Study findings and constraints: Spike-specific TCR breadth and depth rose after two AZD1222 doses.

The chain couples TRBV6-1 to TRBJ2-5; D is unclear. The source material was peripheral blood, sampled on day 0 of AZD1222 vaccination. The source is an adult in good health. This CDR3 reads CASSEVETQYF. The CDR3 bases are TGTGCCAGCAGTGAAGTTGAGACCCAGTACTTC.